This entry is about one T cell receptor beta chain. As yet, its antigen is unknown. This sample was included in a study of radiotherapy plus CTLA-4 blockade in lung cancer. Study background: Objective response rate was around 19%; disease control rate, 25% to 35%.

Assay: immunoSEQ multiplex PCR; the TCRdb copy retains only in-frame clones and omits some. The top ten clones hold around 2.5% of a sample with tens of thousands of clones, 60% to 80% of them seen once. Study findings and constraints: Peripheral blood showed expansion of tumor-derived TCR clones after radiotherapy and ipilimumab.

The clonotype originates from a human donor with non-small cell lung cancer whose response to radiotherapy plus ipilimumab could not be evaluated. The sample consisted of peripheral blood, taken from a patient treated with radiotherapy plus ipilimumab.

In nucleotides, the CDR3 is TGTGCCAGTAGTCCAGGACTAGCGGGAGGTAGCACAGATACGCAGTATTTT. Its protein is CASSPGLAGGSTDTQYF. This chain connects TRBV19 to TRBJ2-3; TRBD2 aligns across 14 bases. The V gene end was trimmed by 5 bases and the J gene end by 0 bases; junction bases not matched to a gene: 4. Germline V gene data show CDR1 as LNHDA and CDR2 as SQIVND (reference sequence). CDR3 length equals 17 residues.